Shown below are 7 T cell receptor beta chains from a single sample sequenced in a study of CD8 T cells in ankylosing spondylitis. TCRdb passed the 5' RACE reads through MiXCR, listing each CDR3 protein once. The sample lists fewer than 250,000 distinct CDR3 sequences, 10% to 13% occurring once. The sample was blood, either unsorted or a sorted T cell fraction (not recorded which). The receptors derive from a male donor with ankylosing spondylitis or in good health (not recorded which).

The chain recombines TRBV20-1 with TRBJ2-3, with D possibly called TRBD1 or TRBD2 (5 bases each). This CDR3 is 12 amino acids long. Germline assignment: CDR1 DFQATT and CDR2 SNEGSKA (reference sequence). The germline V and J ends were trimmed by 6 bases and 6 bases, with 13 bases remaining between them. As DNA, the CDR3 is TGCAGTGCCGCTCAGGGACCCGATACGCAGTATTTT. This codes for CSAAQGPDTQYF.

The CDR3 nucleotides read TGTGCCAGCAGCCCCAGCGGGGGGGCCAGAGATACGCAGTATTTT. Protein: CASSPSGGARDTQYF. The chain links TRBV7-9 to TRBJ2-3; TRBD2 aligns across 10 bases. This CDR3 has 15 amino acids. Germline-derived CDR1 and CDR2 are SEHNR and FQNEAQ (reference sequence). The junction had 7 bases not matched to a gene; V was cut back by 5 bases and J by 5 bases.

This clonotype occurred a few times. J is TRBJ2-5 and V is TRBV6-1; no reliable D call. This CDR3 contains 12 residues. Trimming left V 1 base short and J 5 bases short, with 5 bases between. The germline CDR1 and CDR2 sequences are MNHNS and SASEGT. The CDR3, as DNA: TGTGCCAGCAGTGAAGGGCGGGAGACCCAGTACTTC. As protein: CASSEGRETQYF.

This clonotype was counted at least ten times. This chain joins TRBV25-1 and TRBJ2-7; 14 nucleotides align to TRBD2. V was clipped by 4 bases and J by 4 bases; unmatched bases: 6. Germline loops: CDR1 MGHDK, CDR2 SYGVNS. The CDR3 is 16 residues long. The CDR3 spells CASSGGLAGVYYEQYF. CDR3 in DNA: TGTGCCAGCAGTGGGGGACTAGCGGGGGTCTATTACGAGCAGTACTTC.

V usage is TRBV20-1 and J usage is TRBJ1-1; D perhaps matches TRBD1 (6 bases). Per the germline V gene, CDR1 is DFQATT and CDR2 is SNEGSKA (reference sequence). V was shortened by 2 bases and J by 1 base, with 17 bases between the two germline ends. The CDR3 extends over 16 amino acids. CDR3 coding DNA: TGCAGTGCTAGAAATATTAGGGGGGTATCGAACACTGAAGCTTTCTTT. Translation gives CSARNIRGVSNTEAFF.

With respect to this clonotype: Just one base apart from a much larger clone, this may be a read error. J is TRBJ1-3 and V is TRBV10-3; D is uncertain. From germline, CDR1 is ENHRY and CDR2 SYGVKD. The CDR3 sequence is 13 residues long. CDR3 coding DNA: TGTGCCATCGGTGAGTCGAAGGGAAACACCATATATTTT. Protein sequence: CAIGESKGNTIYF.

The table lists this clonotype with many counts. This chain's CDR3 is CATRKAPSGGHPSSYNEQFF. CDR3 nucleotide sequence: TGTGCCACCCGTAAAGCCCCTAGCGGGGGCCATCCTAGCTCCTACAATGAGCAGTTCTTC. The chain is built from TRBV6-1 and TRBJ2-1, with TRBD2 identical over 10 bases. The CDR3 runs 20 residues. Germline-derived CDR1 and CDR2 are MNHNS and SASEGT. Unmatched junction bases numbered 21, after V lost 10 bases and J lost 0 bases.